Listed here is a single T cell receptor (beta chain). Its cognate antigen has yet to be identified. Base qualities are not recorded, but no much larger clone differs from it by a single base. What the time point label conveys for this sample: about 28 days (+/-7) after the second vaccine dose. AZD1222 recipients with second doses at about 4 weeks or about 12 weeks were pooled, because spike-specific TCR depth and breadth did not differ between schedules. Samples from vaccinated people were obtained from the UK trials COV001 and COV002, which included a single-blind randomized controlled phase 2/3 trial of AZD1222 (ChAdOx1 nCoV-19) in healthy adults. Trial participant PBMC samples were collected at day 0 and day 28 after the second dose for TCRbeta chain sequencing. The data were obtained in a study of T cell responses to AZD1222 COVID-19 vaccine (dated by TCRdb to about 2021). About the study as a whole: TCR sequencing covered over 230 trial participants: approximately 200 given two doses of AZD1222 and 26 given two doses of MenACWY control vaccine. Enrollment into the trials was organized by age into subgroups of 18-55, 56-69 and 70-plus years, and those subgroups contained roughly 140, 27 and 60 TCR-sequenced participants, respectively. Here is what the overall study found, with its caveats: Participants were mostly white British, with more females than males. The authors suggested clonal diversity may have been underestimated. Reportedly, close to half of the unique spike-specific TCRs recognized epitopes lying outside the regions that are mutated in the B.1.351 and B.1.1.7 variants. After two AZD1222 doses, spike-specific TCR breadth and depth were significantly higher than at day 0 and than in MenACWY recipients. In the small 56-69-year group, the increase in depth fell short of significance, most likely because of low power. Only five to seven AZD1222 recipients were SARS-CoV-2 seropositive at baseline, limiting conclusions about previously exposed vaccinees. The vaccine-associated CD4 TCRs covered the entire spike protein, and the dominant responses fell in regions 160-218 and 743-854. Because no day 14 peak-response samples were available, repertoires were characterized only after the peak T cell response.

The CDR3 regions of human TCRbeta chains were subjected to immunosequencing. The authors' pipeline ran thus. Repertoire TCRs were checked for matches against a reference library of SARS-CoV-2-specific TCRs that had been generated using the MIRA antigen-specificity platform. Breadth was defined as the fraction of unique TCRs that were SARS-CoV-2-associated. Depth was defined as the fraction of total T cells that were SARS-CoV-2-associated. Using the MIRA data, every spike-specific TCR was mapped to the spike region that the TCR reacted to and assigned to either a CD4 or a CD8 class. Log10-transformed breadth and depth values were compared by one-way ANOVA with Sidak's multiple comparisons tests. The table comes from immuneACCESS by way of TCRdb, which keeps in-frame sequences with V and J called. Part of the clones is missing from these tables; in studies checked, under half for an unresolved V gene and the rest for unknown reasons. The DNA was the basis for D and trimming; V, J and clone size are from that table. Across this sample there are 150,000 to 200,000 clones, with around 91% seen only once. Roughly 6% of the sample comes from the top ten.

Material: peripheral blood, obtained 28 days after the second AZD1222 dose. This receptor was taken from an adult who received the AZD1222 COVID-19 vaccine.

The DNA sequence is TGTGCCAGCAGCTTCTCAGGGTCCGCTCTAGCTTTCTTT. It translates as CASSFSGSALAFF. The chain was built from TRBV7-8 and TRBJ1-1, with a weak D call of TRBD1 (5 bases match). The V end loses 3 bases and the J end loses 10 bases, and a stretch of 15 bases separates them. The cysteine opens and the phenylalanine closes a CDR3 of 13 amino acids. CDR3 DNA is the only sequence kept; it has 39 bases, read in frame from the first base. In the germline V gene, CDR1 corresponds to SGHVS and CDR2 to FQNEAQ. The reference TRBV7-8 and TRBJ1-1 proteins fill in what lies around the CDR3, so the full variable domain reads GAGVSQSPRYKVAKRGQDVALRCDPISGHVSLFWYQQALGQGPEFLTYFQNEAQLDKSGLPSDRFFAERPEGSVSTLKIQRTQQEDSAVYLCASSFSGSALAFFGQGTRLTVV.